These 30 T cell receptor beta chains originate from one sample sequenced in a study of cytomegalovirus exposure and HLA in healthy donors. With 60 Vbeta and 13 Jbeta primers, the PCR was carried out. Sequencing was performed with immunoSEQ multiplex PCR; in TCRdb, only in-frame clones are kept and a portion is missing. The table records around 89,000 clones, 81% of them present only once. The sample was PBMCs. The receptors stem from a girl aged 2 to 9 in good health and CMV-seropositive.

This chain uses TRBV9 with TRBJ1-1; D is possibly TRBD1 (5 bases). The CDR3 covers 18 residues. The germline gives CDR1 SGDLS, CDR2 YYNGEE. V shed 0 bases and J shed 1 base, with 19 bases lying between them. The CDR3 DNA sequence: TGTGCCAGCAGCGTAGAAGGTTGGGGCAGGGCGTCGAACACTGAAGCTTTCTTT. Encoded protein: CASSVEGWGRASNTEAFF.

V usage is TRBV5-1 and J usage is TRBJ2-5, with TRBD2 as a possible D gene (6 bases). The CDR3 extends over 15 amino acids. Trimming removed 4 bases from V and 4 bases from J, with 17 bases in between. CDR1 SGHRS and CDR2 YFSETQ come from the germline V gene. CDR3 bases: TGCGCCAGCAGCCACTGGGGGGAGCCAGGAGAGACCCAGTACTTC. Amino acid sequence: CASSHWGEPGETQYF.

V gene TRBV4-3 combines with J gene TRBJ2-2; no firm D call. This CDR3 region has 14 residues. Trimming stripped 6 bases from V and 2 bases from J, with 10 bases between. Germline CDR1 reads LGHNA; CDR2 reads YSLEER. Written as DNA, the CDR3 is TGCGCCAGCAGTCATAGAACTAACACCGGGGAGCTGTTTTTT. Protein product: CASSHRTNTGELFF.

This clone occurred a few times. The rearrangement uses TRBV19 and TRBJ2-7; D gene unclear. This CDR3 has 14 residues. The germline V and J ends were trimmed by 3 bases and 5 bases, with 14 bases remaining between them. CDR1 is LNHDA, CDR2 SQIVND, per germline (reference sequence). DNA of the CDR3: TGTGCCAGTAGTATTATTGGCAGGTCCCACGAGCAGTACTTC. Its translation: CASSIIGRSHEQYF.

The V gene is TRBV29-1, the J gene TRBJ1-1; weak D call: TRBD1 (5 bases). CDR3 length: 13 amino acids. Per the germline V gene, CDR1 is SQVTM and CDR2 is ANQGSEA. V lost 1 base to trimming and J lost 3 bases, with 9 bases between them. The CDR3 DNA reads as TGCAGCGTTGAAGGGGCAGGGTACACTGAAGCTTTCTTT. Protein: CSVEGAGYTEAFF.

CDR3 protein: CAWSPDGGNQPQHF. For the CDR3, the DNA is TGTGCCTGGAGTCCCGACGGGGGGAATCAGCCCCAGCATTTT. The chain carries TRBV30 and TRBJ1-5, with D perhaps matching TRBD1 (5 bases). With 2 bases removed from V and 4 bases from J, the gap between germline ends came to 12 bases. The CDR3 contains 14 residues. Germline CDR1 reads GTSNPN; CDR2 reads SVGIG (reference sequence).

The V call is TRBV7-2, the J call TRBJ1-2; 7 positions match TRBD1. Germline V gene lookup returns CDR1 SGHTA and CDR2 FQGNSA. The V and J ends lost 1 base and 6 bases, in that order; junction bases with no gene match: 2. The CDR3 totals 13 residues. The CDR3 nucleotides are TGTGCCAGCAGCTTAGGACAGGGTGATGGCTACACCTTC. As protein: CASSLGQGDGYTF.

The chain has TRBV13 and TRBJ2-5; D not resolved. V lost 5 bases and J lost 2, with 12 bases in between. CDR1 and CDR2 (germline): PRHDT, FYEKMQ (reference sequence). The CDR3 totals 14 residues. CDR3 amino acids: CASSTVATQETQYF. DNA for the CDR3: TGTGCCAGCAGCACAGTGGCTACACAAGAGACCCAGTACTTC. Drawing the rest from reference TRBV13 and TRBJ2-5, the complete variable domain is AAGVIQSPRHLIKEKRETATLKCYPIPRHDTVYWYQQGPGQDPQFLISFYEKMQSDKGSIPDRFSAQQFSDYHSELNMSSLELGDSALYFCASSTVATQETQYFGPGTRLLVL.

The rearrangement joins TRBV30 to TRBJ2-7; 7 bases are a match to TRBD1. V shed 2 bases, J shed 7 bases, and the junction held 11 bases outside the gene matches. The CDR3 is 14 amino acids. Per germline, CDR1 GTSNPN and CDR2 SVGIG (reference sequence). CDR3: CAWSFRTGFNEQYF. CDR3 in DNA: TGTGCCTGGAGTTTCCGGACAGGTTTTAATGAGCAGTACTTC.

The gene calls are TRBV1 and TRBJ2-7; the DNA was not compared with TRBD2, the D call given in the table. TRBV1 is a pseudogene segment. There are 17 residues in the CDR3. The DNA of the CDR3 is TGCACCAGCAGCCAAGATAAGGGGACTAGCGTTTACCACGAGCAGTACTTC. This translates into CTSSQDKGTSVYHEQYF.

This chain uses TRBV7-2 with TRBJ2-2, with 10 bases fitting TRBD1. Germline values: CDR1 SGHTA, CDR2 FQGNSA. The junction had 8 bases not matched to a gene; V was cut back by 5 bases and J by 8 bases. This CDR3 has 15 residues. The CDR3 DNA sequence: TGTGCCAGCAGCCCCGGACAGGGGGTGGTAGGGGAGCTGTTTTTT. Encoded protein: CASSPGQGVVGELFF.

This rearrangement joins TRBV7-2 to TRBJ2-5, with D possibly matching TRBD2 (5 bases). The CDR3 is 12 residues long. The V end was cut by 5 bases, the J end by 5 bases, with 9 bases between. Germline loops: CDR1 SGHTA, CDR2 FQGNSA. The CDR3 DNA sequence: TGTGCCAGCAGCACACTAGTGGAGACCCAGTACTTC. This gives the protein CASSTLVETQYF.

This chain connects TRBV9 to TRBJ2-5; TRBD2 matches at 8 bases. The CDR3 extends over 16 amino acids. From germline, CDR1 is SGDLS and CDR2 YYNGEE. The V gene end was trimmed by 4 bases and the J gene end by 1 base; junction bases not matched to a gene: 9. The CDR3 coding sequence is TGTGCCAGCAGCCCCCTCGGGCGGGAGGCCCAAGAGACCCAGTACTTC. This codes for CASSPLGREAQETQYF.

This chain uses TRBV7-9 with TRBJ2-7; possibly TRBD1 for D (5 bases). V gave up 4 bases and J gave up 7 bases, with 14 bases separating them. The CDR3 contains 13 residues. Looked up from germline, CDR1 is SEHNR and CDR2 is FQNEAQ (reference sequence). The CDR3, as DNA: TGTGCCAGCAGCTCTATGGTACAGGTAGAGCAGTACTTC. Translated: CASSSMVQVEQYF.

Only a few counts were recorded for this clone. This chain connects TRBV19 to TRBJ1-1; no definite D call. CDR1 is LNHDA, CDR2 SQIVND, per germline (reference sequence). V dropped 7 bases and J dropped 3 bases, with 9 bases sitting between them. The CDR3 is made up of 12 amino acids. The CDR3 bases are TGTGCCAGTACTGGCCAGTACACTGAAGCTTTCTTT. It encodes CASTGQYTEAFF.

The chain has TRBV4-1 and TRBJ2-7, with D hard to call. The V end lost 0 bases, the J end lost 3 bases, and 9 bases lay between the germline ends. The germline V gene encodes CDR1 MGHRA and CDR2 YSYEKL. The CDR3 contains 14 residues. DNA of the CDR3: TGCGCCAGCAGCCAAGAGCACTCTGACTACGAGCAGTACTTC. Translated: CASSQEHSDYEQYF.

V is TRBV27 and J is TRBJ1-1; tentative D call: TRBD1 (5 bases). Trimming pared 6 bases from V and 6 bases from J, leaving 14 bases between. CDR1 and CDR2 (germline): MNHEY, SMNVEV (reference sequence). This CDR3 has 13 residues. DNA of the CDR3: TGTGCCAGCAGCCCGAGACAGAGAGCTGAAGCTTTCTTT. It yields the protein CASSPRQRAEAFF.

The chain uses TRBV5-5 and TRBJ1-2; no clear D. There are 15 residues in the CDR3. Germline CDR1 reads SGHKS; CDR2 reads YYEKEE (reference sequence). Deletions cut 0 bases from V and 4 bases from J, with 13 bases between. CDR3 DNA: TGTGCCAGCAGCTTGGACAGCTTCGATCTCTATGGCTACACCTTC. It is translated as CASSLDSFDLYGYTF.

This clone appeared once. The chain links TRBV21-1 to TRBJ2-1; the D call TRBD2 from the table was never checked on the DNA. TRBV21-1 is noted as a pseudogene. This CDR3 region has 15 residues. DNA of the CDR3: TGTGCCAGCAGCAAGTCTCCGGGACTAGCGGGAGAGCAGTTCTTC. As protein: CASSKSPGLAGEQFF.

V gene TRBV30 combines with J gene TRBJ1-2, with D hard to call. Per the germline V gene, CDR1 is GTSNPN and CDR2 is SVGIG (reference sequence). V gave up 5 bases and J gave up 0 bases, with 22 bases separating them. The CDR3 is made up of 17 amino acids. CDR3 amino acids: CAWSELSPGFANYGYTF. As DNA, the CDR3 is TGTGCCTGGTCCGAGCTGTCTCCCGGGTTTGCTAACTATGGCTACACCTTC.

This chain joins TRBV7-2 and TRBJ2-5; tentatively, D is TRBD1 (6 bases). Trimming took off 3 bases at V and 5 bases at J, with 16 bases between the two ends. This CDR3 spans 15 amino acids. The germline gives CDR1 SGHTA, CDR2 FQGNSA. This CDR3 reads CASSFSTGFGETQYF. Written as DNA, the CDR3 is TGTGCCAGCAGCTTTTCTACAGGGTTTGGCGAGACCCAGTACTTC.

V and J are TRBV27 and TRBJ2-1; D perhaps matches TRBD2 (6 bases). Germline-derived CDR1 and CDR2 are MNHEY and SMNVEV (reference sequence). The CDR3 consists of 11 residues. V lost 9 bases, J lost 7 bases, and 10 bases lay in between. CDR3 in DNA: TGTGCCAGTAGGAGCGGGAATGAGCAGTTCTTC. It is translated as CASRSGNEQFF.

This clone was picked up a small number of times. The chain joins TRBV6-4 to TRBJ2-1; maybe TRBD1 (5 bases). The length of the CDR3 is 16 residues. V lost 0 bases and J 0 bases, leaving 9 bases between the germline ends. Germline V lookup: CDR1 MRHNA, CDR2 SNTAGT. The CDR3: CASSDSRQSSYNEQFF. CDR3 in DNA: TGTGCCAGCAGTGACTCGAGACAGAGCTCCTACAATGAGCAGTTCTTC.

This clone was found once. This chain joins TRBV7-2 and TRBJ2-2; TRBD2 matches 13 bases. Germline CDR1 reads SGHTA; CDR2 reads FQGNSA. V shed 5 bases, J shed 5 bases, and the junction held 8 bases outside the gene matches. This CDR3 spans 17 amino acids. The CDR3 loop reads CASSPGLAGVGTGELFF. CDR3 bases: TGTGCCAGCAGCCCCGGACTAGCGGGAGTAGGGACCGGGGAGCTGTTTTTT.

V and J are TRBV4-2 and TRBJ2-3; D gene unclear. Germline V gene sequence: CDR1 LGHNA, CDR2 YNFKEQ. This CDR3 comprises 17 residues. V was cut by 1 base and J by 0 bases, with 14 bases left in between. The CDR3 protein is CASSQALGGTSTDTQYF. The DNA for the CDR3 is TGTGCCAGCAGCCAAGCTCTCGGCGGCACTAGCACAGATACGCAGTATTTT.

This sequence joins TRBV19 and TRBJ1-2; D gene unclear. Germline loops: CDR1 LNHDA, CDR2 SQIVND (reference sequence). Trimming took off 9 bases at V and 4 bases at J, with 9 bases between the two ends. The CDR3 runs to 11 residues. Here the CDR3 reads CASGMAYGYTF. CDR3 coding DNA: TGTGCCAGCGGGATGGCCTATGGCTACACCTTC.

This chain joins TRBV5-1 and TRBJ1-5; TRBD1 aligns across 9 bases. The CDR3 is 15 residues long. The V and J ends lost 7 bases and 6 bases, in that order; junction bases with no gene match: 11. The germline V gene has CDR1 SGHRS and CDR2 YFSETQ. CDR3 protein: CASAETGTGSQPQHF. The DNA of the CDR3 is TGCGCCAGCGCTGAGACCGGGACAGGGTCTCAGCCCCAGCATTTT.

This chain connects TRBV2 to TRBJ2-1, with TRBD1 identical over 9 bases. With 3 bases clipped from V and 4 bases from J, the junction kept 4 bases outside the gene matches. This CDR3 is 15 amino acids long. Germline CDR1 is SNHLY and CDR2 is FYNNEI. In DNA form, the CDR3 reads TGTGCCAGCAGTGATAACAGGGGGCTGTACAATGAGCAGTTCTTC. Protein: CASSDNRGLYNEQFF.

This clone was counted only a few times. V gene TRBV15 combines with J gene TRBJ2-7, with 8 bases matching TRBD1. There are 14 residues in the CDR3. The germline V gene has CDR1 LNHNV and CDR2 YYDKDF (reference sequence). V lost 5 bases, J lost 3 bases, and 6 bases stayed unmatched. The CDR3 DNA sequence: TGTGCCACCAGCTCGGGACAGGTTCTCTACGAGCAGTACTTC. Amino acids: CATSSGQVLYEQYF. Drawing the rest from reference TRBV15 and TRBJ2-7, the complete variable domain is DAMVIQNPRYQVTQFGKPVTLSCSQTLNHNVMYWYQQKSSQAPKLLFHYYDKDFNNEADTPDNFQSRRPNTSFCFLDIRSPGLGDTAMYLCATSSGQVLYEQYFGPGTRLTVT.

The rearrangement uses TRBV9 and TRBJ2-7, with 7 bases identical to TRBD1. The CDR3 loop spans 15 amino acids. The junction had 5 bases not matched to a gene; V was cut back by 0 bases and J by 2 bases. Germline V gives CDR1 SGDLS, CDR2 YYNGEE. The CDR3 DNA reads TGTGCCAGCAGCGTAGTGGCAGGGGGAGCCTACGAGCAGTACTTC. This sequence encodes CASSVVAGGAYEQYF.